This passage covers 30 T cell receptor beta chains from one sample sequenced in a study of follicular helper T cells after annual influenza vaccination (dated by TCRdb to about 2017). Library generation was performed with the immunoSEQ multiplex PCR assay. The source is immuneACCESS, and TCRdb retained only in-frame sequences with V and J called. Part of the clones is not carried over; for the studies checked, unresolved V genes explain less than half of this, and the remainder is unexplained. This sample holds more than 6,500 clones; over 80% were observed only once. The biggest ten clones account for approximately 0.57% of the sample. The time point label, as the study defines it: 2015-2016 season, 7 days after influenza vaccination. This specimen consisted of CXCR5- memory CD4+ T cells sorted from blood, obtained 7 days after influenza vaccination. In light of the paper, this sample's cell subset or site label describes: CXCR5- memory CD4 T cells. The source is an adult who received the influenza vaccine.

This chain uses TRBV7-8 with TRBJ1-1; a possible D gene is TRBD1 (6 bases). CDR1 is SGHVS, CDR2 FQNEAQ, per germline. The V and J ends lost 6 bases and 1 base respectively, with 15 bases between them. The CDR3 spans 15 residues. In nucleotides, the CDR3 is TGTGCCAGCAGATGGGTTGGCAGGGGGAACACTGAAGCTTTCTTT. This sequence encodes CASRWVGRGNTEAFF.

This clone occurred a few times. The chain has TRBV5-1 and TRBJ1-2, with unresolved D. Between the trimmed V and J ends, which lost 5 bases and 4 bases, there was a span of 9 bases. Germline assignment: CDR1 SGHRS and CDR2 YFSETQ. CDR3 length equals 12 residues. The CDR3 nucleotides read TGCGCCAGCAGTAAGGGCGGCTATGGCTACACCTTC. Translation: CASSKGGYGYTF. Looking up the rest from reference TRBV5-1 and TRBJ1-2 gives the full variable domain: KAGVTQTPRYLIKTRGQQVTLSCSPISGHRSVSWYQQTPGQGLQFLFEYFSETQRNKGNFPGRFSGRQFSNSRSEMNVSTLELGDSALYLCASSKGGYGYTFGSGTRLTVV.

The chain uses TRBV2 and TRBJ2-2, with 8 bases aligning to TRBD2. CDR1 is SNHLY, CDR2 FYNNEI, per germline. This CDR3 is built from 14 residues. Losses at the gene ends were 6 bases for V and 5 bases for J; bases not matched to a gene: 5. CDR3 residues: CASSNGGGTGELFF. The CDR3 coding sequence is TGTGCCAGCAGCAACGGGGGGGGGACCGGGGAGCTGTTTTTT. The full variable domain, completed using reference TRBV2 and TRBJ2-2, is EPEVTQTPSHQVTQMGQEVILRCVPISNHLYFYWYRQILGQKVEFLVSFYNNEISEKSEIFDDQFSVERPDGSNFTLKIRSTKLEDSAMYFCASSNGGGTGELFFGEGSRLTVL.

This chain links TRBV11-2 with TRBJ1-4; 10 bases line up with TRBD1. J gave up 7 bases and V 8 bases, and 7 bases lay outside the gene matches. CDR1 and CDR2 from the germline V gene are SGHAT and FQNNGV. CDR3 length: 14 amino acids. CDR3 residues: CASGPGTGVEKLFF. The CDR3 nucleotides are TGTGCCAGCGGACCCGGGACAGGGGTTGAAAAACTGTTTTTT.

The V and J genes are TRBV2 and TRBJ1-1; D is unresolved. CDR3 length: 14 amino acids. V gave up 7 bases and J gave up 0 bases, with 12 bases separating them. Germline CDR1 is SNHLY and CDR2 is FYNNEI. For the CDR3, the DNA is TGTGCCAGCACAGAACTTGCGGTGAACACTGAAGCTTTCTTT. Translated, it gives CASTELAVNTEAFF.

This clone is a singleton in its sample. The gene calls are TRBV7-9 and TRBJ1-1; unclear D gene. Germline V gene sequence: CDR1 SEHNR, CDR2 FQNEAQ (reference sequence). The CDR3 spans 11 residues. V lost 3 bases and J lost 6, with 5 bases in between. CDR3 sequence: CASSFGAEAFF. The CDR3 DNA follows: TGTGCCAGCAGCTTTGGTGCTGAAGCTTTCTTT.

The chain employs TRBV5-1 and TRBJ1-2; no clear D gene. V shed 0 bases and J shed 4 bases, with 13 bases lying between them. The CDR3 has 15 amino acids. CDR1 SGHRS and CDR2 YFSETQ come from the germline V gene. The CDR3 here is CASSLAGRTTYGYTF. The CDR3 nucleotides are TGCGCCAGCAGCTTGGCCGGACGGACGACCTATGGCTACACCTTC.

The chain joins TRBV18 to TRBJ1-5, with D unresolved. Trimming cost V 4 bases and J 8 bases, with 15 bases left between them. This CDR3 comprises 14 residues. The germline gives CDR1 KGHSH, CDR2 LQKENI. The CDR3 spells CASSRNKGREPQHF. DNA for the CDR3: TGTGCCAGCTCACGTAACAAAGGGAGGGAGCCCCAGCATTTT.

The chain combines TRBV7-2 with TRBJ2-3; 10 bases match TRBD2. V gave up 2 bases and J gave up 4 bases; unmatched junction bases: 6. The CDR3 contains 16 residues. The germline gives CDR1 SGHTA, CDR2 FQGNSA. CDR3 region: CASSLLAGVSPDTQYF. Here the CDR3 DNA reads TGTGCCAGCAGCTTACTAGCGGGGGTTTCCCCAGATACGCAGTATTTT.

The chain couples TRBV5-1 to TRBJ1-2, with D uncertain. This CDR3 region has 14 residues. Germline V gene lookup returns CDR1 SGHRS and CDR2 YFSETQ. V was trimmed by 1 base and J by 6 bases, leaving 13 bases between them. CDR3 sequence reads: CASSLMGQEDGYTF. As DNA, the CDR3 is TGCGCCAGCAGCTTGATGGGCCAGGAGGATGGCTACACCTTC.

The chain uses TRBV18 and TRBJ2-3, with D perhaps matching TRBD1 or TRBD2 (6 bases each). The CDR3 extends over 15 amino acids. Per the germline V gene, CDR1 is KGHSH and CDR2 is LQKENI. Between the trimmed V and J ends, which lost 1 base and 5 bases, there was a span of 13 bases. CDR3 loop: CASSPRWGAGDTQYF. The CDR3 coding sequence is TGTGCCAGCTCACCACGTTGGGGGGCCGGAGATACGCAGTATTTT.

The CDR3 sequence: CASSLAPGMLVDTQYF. In DNA, the CDR3 is TGTGCCAGCAGCTTGGCCCCAGGGATGTTGGTAGATACGCAGTATTTT. V gene TRBV5-5 combines with J gene TRBJ2-3; possible D gene TRBD1, 5 bases. The CDR3 length is 16 residues. The V gene lost 0 bases and the J gene lost 5 bases, with 16 bases spanning the gap. Per germline, CDR1 SGHKS and CDR2 YYEKEE (reference sequence).

The chain has TRBV5-1 and TRBJ1-1, with D possibly matching TRBD1 (6 bases). Deletions cut 2 bases from V and 5 bases from J, with 10 bases between. Per the germline V gene, CDR1 is SGHRS and CDR2 is YFSETQ. The length of the CDR3 is 13 residues. The CDR3 sequence is CASSLSGETEAFF. In nucleotides, the CDR3 is TGCGCCAGCAGCTTATCAGGGGAGACTGAAGCTTTCTTT.

The V and J genes are TRBV19 and TRBJ2-7; no clear D. CDR1 and CDR2 from the germline V gene are LNHDA and SQIVND (reference sequence). Trimming removed 6 bases from V and 4 bases from J, with 13 bases in between. CDR3 size: 13 residues. The CDR3 DNA reads TGTGCCAGTAGCAGCAGTGGAAGGTACGAGCAGTACTTC. Protein: CASSSSGRYEQYF.

CDR3 region: CASSELGSGNTIYF. CDR3 DNA sequence: TGTGCCAGCAGTGAGTTGGGGTCTGGAAACACCATATATTTT. The chain uses TRBV2 and TRBJ1-3; no clear D. This CDR3 comprises 14 residues. The germline V gene encodes CDR1 SNHLY and CDR2 FYNNEI. Trimming left V 3 bases short and J 1 base short, with 7 bases between.

This chain uses TRBV5-1 with TRBJ2-1, with D unresolved. In germline, CDR1 is SGHRS, CDR2 YFSETQ. V was shortened by 2 bases and J by 2 bases, with 14 bases between the two germline ends. The CDR3 is 16 residues long. The CDR3 DNA sequence: TGCGCCAGCAGCTTTAGACTCGACCTAACCTACAATGAGCAGTTCTTC. It translates to CASSFRLDLTYNEQFF.

This clone has a single count. This chain connects TRBV5-6 to TRBJ1-1; TRBD1 matches 9 bases. Looked up from germline, CDR1 is SGHDT and CDR2 is YYEEEE. With V trimmed by 4 bases and J by 8 bases, 3 bases remained unmatched. This CDR3 comprises 12 residues. CDR3 DNA: TGTGCCAGCAGCCAAGGGACAGGGGAAGCTTTCTTT. It specifies CASSQGTGEAFF.

CDR3 residues: CASSPAWGANVLTF. As DNA, the CDR3 is TGTGCCAGCAGCCCTGCGTGGGGGGCCAACGTCCTGACTTTC. The V call is TRBV7-2, the J call TRBJ2-6, with unresolved D. Germline V gene sequence: CDR1 SGHTA, CDR2 FQGNSA. The CDR3 runs to 14 residues. V lost 5 bases and J lost 4, with 9 bases in between.

This chain joins TRBV2 and TRBJ2-6, with 7 bases aligning to TRBD1. J gave up 0 bases and V 6 bases, and 8 bases lay outside the gene matches. Germline values: CDR1 SNHLY, CDR2 FYNNEI. The CDR3 covers 17 residues. CDR3 region: CASRTGTAFSGANVLTF. Written as DNA, the CDR3 is TGTGCCAGCAGGACCGGGACAGCCTTCTCTGGGGCCAACGTCCTGACTTTC.

The chain has TRBV5-1 and TRBJ2-4, with D perhaps matching TRBD2 (6 bases). The germline V and J ends were trimmed by 0 bases and 6 bases, with 10 bases remaining between them. The CDR3 spans 14 residues. Looked up from germline, CDR1 is SGHRS and CDR2 is YFSETQ. The CDR3: CASSLGTLANIQYF. The CDR3 DNA reads TGCGCCAGCAGCTTGGGGACACTAGCAAACATTCAGTACTTC. Drawing the rest from reference TRBV5-1 and TRBJ2-4, the complete variable domain is KAGVTQTPRYLIKTRGQQVTLSCSPISGHRSVSWYQQTPGQGLQFLFEYFSETQRNKGNFPGRFSGRQFSNSRSEMNVSTLELGDSALYLCASSLGTLANIQYFGAGTRLSVL.

The chain employs TRBV19 and TRBJ1-4; 11 bases map to TRBD1. J lost 8 bases, V lost 7 bases, and 9 bases had no gene match. Germline values: CDR1 LNHDA, CDR2 SQIVND (reference sequence). The CDR3 loop spans 15 amino acids. CDR3 sequence reads: CASTDRGHRGEKLFF. CDR3 nucleotide sequence: TGTGCCAGTACGGACAGGGGGCACCGGGGAGAAAAACTGTTTTTT.

V is TRBV6-4 and J is TRBJ1-5, with D unclear. Trimming took 4 bases from V and 0 from J, leaving 4 bases between them. The CDR3 totals 13 residues. The germline CDR1 and CDR2 sequences are MRHNA and SNTAGT. Here the CDR3 DNA reads TGTGCCAGCAGTGTAGATAGCAATCAGCCCCAGCATTTT. Amino acids: CASSVDSNQPQHF.

The table lists this clone with a count of one. This chain links TRBV4-3 with TRBJ1-4, with 8 bases matching TRBD1. V dropped 3 bases and J dropped 5; count of bases not matched to a gene: 5. In germline, CDR1 is LGHNA, CDR2 YSLEER. CDR3 length equals 15 residues. CDR3 loop: CASSHHRDRNEKLFF. CDR3 nucleotides: TGCGCCAGCAGCCATCACCGGGACAGGAATGAAAAACTGTTTTTT.

The table lists this clone with a count of one. This chain links TRBV6-5 with TRBJ1-1, with 7 bases matching TRBD1. With V trimmed by 7 bases and J by 4 bases, 6 bases remained unmatched. This CDR3 is 13 amino acids long. CDR1 and CDR2 (germline): MNHEY, SVGAGI. The CDR3 DNA follows: TGTGCCAGCATGGCAGGGGGTGGCACTGAAGCTTTCTTT. Translating it yields CASMAGGGTEAFF.

V is TRBV2 and J is TRBJ2-1; no definite D call. The V and J ends lost 2 bases and 4 bases respectively, with 9 bases between them. This CDR3 comprises 14 residues. In germline, CDR1 is SNHLY, CDR2 FYNNEI. CDR3 in DNA: TGTGCCAGCAGTGAAATCGCGCGGTACAATGAGCAGTTCTTC. Its translation is CASSEIARYNEQFF. The variable domain in full, completed from reference TRBV2 and TRBJ2-1, reads EPEVTQTPSHQVTQMGQEVILRCVPISNHLYFYWYRQILGQKVEFLVSFYNNEISEKSEIFDDQFSVERPDGSNFTLKIRSTKLEDSAMYFCASSEIARYNEQFFGPGTRLTVL.

The V call is TRBV5-1, the J call TRBJ1-1; D perhaps matches TRBD1 (5 bases). Germline V gene lookup returns CDR1 SGHRS and CDR2 YFSETQ. This CDR3 has 13 amino acids. V was cut by 2 bases and J by 6 bases, with 11 bases left in between. This CDR3 reads CASSFQGLPEAFF. The CDR3 nucleotides are TGCGCCAGCAGCTTTCAGGGTCTACCTGAAGCTTTCTTT.

The gene calls are TRBV2 and TRBJ2-5; 8 nucleotides line up with TRBD1. The CDR3 is made up of 15 amino acids. The germline V gene encodes CDR1 SNHLY and CDR2 FYNNEI. J lost 4 bases, V lost 7 bases, and 11 bases had no gene match. The CDR3 here is CASNGGTGGRETQYF. The CDR3 DNA reads as TGTGCCAGCAACGGAGGGACAGGAGGGAGAGAGACCCAGTACTTC.

This clone was found once. V usage is TRBV4-3 and J usage is TRBJ1-6; D is uncertain. This CDR3 region has 18 residues. V lost 0 bases, J lost 6 bases, and 18 bases lay in between. Germline lookup yields CDR1 LGHNA and CDR2 YSLEER. The CDR3 nucleotides read TGCGCCAGCAGCCAAGATAACCCAGCACTCACCTCTAATTCACCCCTCCACTTT. This gives the protein CASSQDNPALTSNSPLHF.

The gene calls are TRBV18 and TRBJ2-7, with 8 bases matching TRBD1. This CDR3 has 15 amino acids. V lost 3 bases, J lost 2 bases, and 6 bases stayed unmatched. Germline CDR1 KGHSH, CDR2 LQKENI. CDR3: CASSPSQGGPYEQYF. In DNA form, the CDR3 reads TGTGCCAGCTCACCTTCACAGGGGGGCCCCTACGAGCAGTACTTC.

The rearrangement links TRBV19 to TRBJ2-3; D is perhaps TRBD1 or TRBD2 (5 bases each). Trimming removed 3 bases from V and 6 bases from J, with 13 bases in between. This CDR3 region has 14 residues. From germline, CDR1 is LNHDA and CDR2 SQIVND (reference sequence). The CDR3 is CASSMLEWGDTQYF. CDR3 sequence (DNA): TGTGCCAGTAGTATGCTAGAGTGGGGGGATACGCAGTATTTT.